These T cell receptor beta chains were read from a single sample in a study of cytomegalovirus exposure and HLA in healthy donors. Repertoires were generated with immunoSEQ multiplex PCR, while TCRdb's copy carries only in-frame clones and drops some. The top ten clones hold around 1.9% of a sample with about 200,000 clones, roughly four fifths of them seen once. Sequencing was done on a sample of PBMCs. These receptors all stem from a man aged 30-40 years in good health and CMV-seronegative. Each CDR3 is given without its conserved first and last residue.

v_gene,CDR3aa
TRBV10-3,AISRQDTGREQY
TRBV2,ASRDRVGNQPQH
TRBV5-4,ASSPTPAGVHGELF
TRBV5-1,ASSFGSMNTEAF
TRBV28,ASRPTGVGNQPQH
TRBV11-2,ASSQQGGYTDTQY
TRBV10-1,ASRSDRGNTGELF
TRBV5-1,ASSWGLAEGDNEQF
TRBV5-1,ASSRTGVDEKLF
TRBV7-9,SSSPTNYGYT
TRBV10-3,AIRMTSGTGELF
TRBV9,ASSGQDAPVNTEAF
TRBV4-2,ASSQGTSADTQY
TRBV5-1,ASSREEAASYNEQF
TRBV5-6,ASSGTGDEQY
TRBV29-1,SVEDWDRGRETQY
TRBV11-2,ASSSGGGQMNTEAF
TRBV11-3,ASSARTGVLDEQF
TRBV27,ASSWQGPLSSQY
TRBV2,ASMMSSGSSDEQF
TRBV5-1,ASSVGQQETQY
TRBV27,ASLYGTGKGNTEAF
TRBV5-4,ASSPSGGQETQY
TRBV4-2,ASSQEQGAPYEQY
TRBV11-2,ASSSDRGRNYGYT